This T cell receptor (beta chain) comes out of a study of blood T cell repertoires in COVID-19. The trim removed 4 bases at V and 1 base at J, leaving 12 bases unmatched. CDR3 length: 18 residues. Germline loops: CDR1 MNHEY, CDR2 SVGEGT. Using immunoSEQ multiplex PCR, the repertoire was profiled, and TCRdb retains in-frame clones only, with some absent. The table includes 50,000 to 80,000 clones, over 65% detected once. During active infection, Seattle patients enrolled and were then monitored through disease. The genes are TRBV6-2 or TRBV6-3 and TRBJ2-1, with TRBD2 matching 8 bases. The sample comprised peripheral blood. The TCR sequence derives from a man aged 55 to 70 with COVID-19, enrolled during active disease. The CDR3 spells CASSFQGRGGRSYNEQFF. The DNA for the CDR3 is TGTGCCAGCAGTTTTCAGGGGCGAGGCGGGAGGTCCTACAATGAGCAGTTCTTC.